Below are 15 T cell receptor beta chains sequenced from a single sample in a study of cytomegalovirus exposure and HLA in healthy donors. Both 60 Vbeta primers and 13 Jbeta primers went into the PCR. Method: immunoSEQ multiplex PCR; TCRdb's copy keeps in-frame clones and lacks some. The profile shows 60,000 to 85,000 clones, around three quarters of them singletons. Sequencing was done on a sample of PBMCs. These receptors all come from a male donor in good health and CMV-seropositive.

The chain has TRBV4-1 and TRBJ1-2; perhaps TRBD1 as D (5 bases). This CDR3 contains 14 residues. V lost 0 bases and J 4 bases, leaving 9 bases between the germline ends. Germline CDR1 reads MGHRA; CDR2 reads YSYEKL. The CDR3 bases are TGCGCCAGCAGCCAAGACAGGGATCTCTATGGCTACACCTTC. Translation: CASSQDRDLYGYTF.

The chain recombines TRBV6-1 with TRBJ1-2, with 7 bases that match TRBD1. Germline lookup yields CDR1 MNHNS and CDR2 SASEGT. The CDR3 consists of 16 residues. Losses at the gene ends were 3 bases for V and 8 bases for J; bases not matched to a gene: 15. DNA of the CDR3: TGTGCCAGCAGTGATTACCCTCGGGAGGGGGCAGGGGGCTACACCTTC. Its translation: CASSDYPREGAGGYTF.

V and J are TRBV5-6 and TRBJ2-7; 9 bases agree with TRBD2. Germline loops: CDR1 SGHDT, CDR2 YYEEEE. The CDR3 covers 13 residues. Trimming took 3 bases from V and 6 from J; bases not matched to a gene: 4. The CDR3 loop reads CASSWGLAGEQYF. DNA of the CDR3: TGTGCCAGCAGCTGGGGACTAGCCGGCGAGCAGTACTTC.

The CDR3 here is CAITATGTNTEAFF. The DNA of the CDR3 is TGTGCCATCACTGCGACAGGAACGAACACTGAAGCTTTCTTT. The chain combines TRBV10-3 with TRBJ1-1; D might be TRBD1 (6 bases). Germline assignment: CDR1 ENHRY and CDR2 SYGVKD. V lost 7 bases to trimming and J lost 1 base, with 13 bases between them. CDR3 length: 14 residues.

V gene TRBV19 combines with J gene TRBJ2-7, with D maybe TRBD1 (6 bases). This CDR3 has 16 amino acids. Per germline, CDR1 LNHDA and CDR2 SQIVND (reference sequence). Deletions cut 0 bases from V and 3 bases from J, with 15 bases between. The CDR3 spells CASSIDLETGFYEQYF. The DNA for the CDR3 is TGTGCCAGTAGTATAGATTTAGAGACAGGTTTCTACGAGCAGTACTTC.

The table lists this clone with a few counts. The chain links TRBV6-5 to TRBJ2-7; 10 bases agree with TRBD1. Trimming cost V 4 bases and J 6 bases; bases outside gene matches: 9. Germline V lookup: CDR1 MNHEY, CDR2 SVGAGI. This CDR3 region has 15 residues. CDR3 in amino acids: CASSFPGQGILEQYF. The DNA for the CDR3 is TGTGCCAGCAGTTTTCCGGGACAGGGGATTCTCGAGCAGTACTTC.

J is TRBJ2-2 and V is TRBV15; unclear D gene. Germline values: CDR1 LNHNV, CDR2 YYDKDF (reference sequence). V lost 5 bases and J 5 bases, leaving 12 bases between the germline ends. The length of the CDR3 is 14 residues. CDR3: CATSLRQPTGELFF. CDR3 DNA: TGTGCCACCAGCTTGCGACAACCTACCGGGGAGCTGTTTTTT.

The chain combines TRBV7-2 with TRBJ2-3; 11 bases map to TRBD2. CDR1 and CDR2 from the germline V gene are SGHTA and FQGNSA. The CDR3 is 17 residues long. V lost 3 bases, J lost 2 bases, and 7 bases stayed unmatched. The CDR3 DNA sequence: TGTGCCAGCAGCTTCCTGAGACTAGCGGGGCTCACAGATACGCAGTATTTT. Encoded protein: CASSFLRLAGLTDTQYF.

The chain uses TRBV6-6 and TRBJ2-1; D possibly corresponds to TRBD1 (6 bases). The V end was cut by 5 bases, the J end by 3 bases, with 14 bases between. Germline CDR1 reads MNHNY; CDR2 reads SVGAGI (reference sequence). The CDR3 covers 15 residues. For the CDR3, the DNA is TGTGCCAGCAGTGCCCAGGGGCCCGTCTACAATGAGCAGTTCTTC. Translation gives CASSAQGPVYNEQFF.

J is TRBJ2-1 and V is TRBV30, with 9 bases matching TRBD2. Germline CDR1 is GTSNPN and CDR2 is SVGIG (reference sequence). The CDR3 extends over 15 amino acids. V was clipped by 3 bases and J by 8 bases; unmatched bases: 11. The DNA of the CDR3 is TGTGCCTGGAGCCCAATGAGCGGGGGGTGGCATGAGCAGTTCTTC. Amino acids: CAWSPMSGGWHEQFF.

The chain uses TRBV9 and TRBJ2-5, with 8 bases identical to TRBD1. Germline loops: CDR1 SGDLS, CDR2 YYNGEE. The CDR3 is 14 residues long. V lost 4 bases to trimming and J lost 1 base; unmatched junction nucleotides: 3. The CDR3 nucleotides read TGTGCCAGCAGCCCTGGGACAGGCCAAGAGACCCAGTACTTC. This translates into CASSPGTGQETQYF.

This clone occurred once. The gene calls are TRBV7-2 and TRBJ2-7; D is undetermined. Deletions cut 2 bases from V and 3 bases from J, with 5 bases between. Germline CDR1 SGHTA, CDR2 FQGNSA. The CDR3 is made up of 12 amino acids. The CDR3 sequence: CASSLTDYEQYF. The CDR3 coding sequence is TGTGCCAGCAGCTTAACAGACTACGAGCAGTACTTC.

This clone was found a few times. The rearrangement links TRBV19 to TRBJ1-5; TRBD1 agrees at 7 bases. The length of the CDR3 is 16 residues. Germline trimming cut 5 bases from V and 5 bases from J; bases unmatched to any gene: 12. Per the germline V gene, CDR1 is LNHDA and CDR2 is SQIVND (reference sequence). CDR3 protein: CASSEFLDRSDQPQHF. The CDR3 coding sequence is TGTGCCAGTAGTGAGTTTTTGGACAGGTCGGATCAGCCCCAGCATTTT.

This clone was detected only a few times. The rearrangement links TRBV18 to TRBJ1-5; D gene unclear. V was cut by 2 bases and J by 3 bases, with 8 bases left in between. The CDR3 runs to 14 residues. Germline CDR1 KGHSH, CDR2 LQKENI. The CDR3 region is CASSPGQHNQPQHF. The CDR3, as DNA: TGTGCCAGCTCACCAGGGCAGCACAATCAGCCCCAGCATTTT. Together with reference TRBV18 and TRBJ1-5, the CDR3 gives the full variable domain: NAGVMQNPRHLVRRRGQEARLRCSPMKGHSHVYWYRQLPEEGLKFMVYLQKENIIDESGMPKERFSAEFPKEGPSILRIQQVVRGDSAAYFCASSPGQHNQPQHFGDGTRLSIL.

The CDR3 reads CASSLGTGLPNEKLFF. The CDR3 region has the DNA TGTGCCAGCAGCTTAGGAACAGGGCTTCCTAATGAAAAACTGTTTTTT. The J gene is TRBJ1-4, the V gene TRBV7-9, with D possibly TRBD1 on 6 matching bases. Germline CDR1 reads SEHNR; CDR2 reads FQNEAQ (reference sequence). The V end was cut by 1 base, the J end by 3 bases, with 12 bases between. The CDR3 runs to 16 residues.